This T cell receptor (beta chain) was profiled in a study of blood T cell repertoires in COVID-19. The CDR3 spans 15 residues. V lost 7 bases, J lost 5 bases, and 6 bases stayed unmatched. CDR1 MNHEY and CDR2 SVGAGI come from the germline V gene. In the source study's methods: Estimates of nucleated cell counts were drawn from the amplification of reference gene primers. Repertoires were generated with immunoSEQ multiplex PCR, while TCRdb's copy carries only in-frame clones and drops some. D and trimming come from the DNA, and the V and J calls and clone size come from that table. This table has over 250,000 clones, around nine tenths appearing once. Recovered participants had two consecutive negative NP/OP PCR tests, healthcare professional clearance, or symptom resolution.

V is TRBV6-5 and J is TRBJ2-1; TRBD2 aligns across 12 bases. This sequence originates from a man in his sixties who had recovered from COVID-19. The sample consisted of PBMCs or T cells enriched from blood (not recorded which). The CDR3 region has the DNA TGTGCCAGCAATCGACTAGCGGGAGTTAACAATGAGCAGTTCTTC. Protein product: CASNRLAGVNNEQFF.